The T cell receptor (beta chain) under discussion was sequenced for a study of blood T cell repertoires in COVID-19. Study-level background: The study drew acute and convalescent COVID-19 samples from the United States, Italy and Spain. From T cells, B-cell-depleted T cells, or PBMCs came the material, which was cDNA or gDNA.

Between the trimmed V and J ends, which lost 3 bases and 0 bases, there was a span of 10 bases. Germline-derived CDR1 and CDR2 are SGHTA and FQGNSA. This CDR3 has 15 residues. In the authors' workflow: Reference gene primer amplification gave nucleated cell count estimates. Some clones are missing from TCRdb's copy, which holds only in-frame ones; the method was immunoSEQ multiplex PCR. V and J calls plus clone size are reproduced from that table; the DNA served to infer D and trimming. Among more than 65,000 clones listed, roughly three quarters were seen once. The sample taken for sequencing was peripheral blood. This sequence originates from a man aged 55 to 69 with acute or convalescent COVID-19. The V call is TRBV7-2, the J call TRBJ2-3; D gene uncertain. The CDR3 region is CASSLVGQSTDTQYF. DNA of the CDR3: TGTGCCAGCAGCTTGGTTGGCCAGAGCACAGATACGCAGTATTTT. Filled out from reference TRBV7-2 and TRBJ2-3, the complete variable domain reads GAGVSQSPSNKVTEKGKDVELRCDPISGHTALYWYRQSLGQGLEFLIYFQGNSAPDKSGLPSDRFSAERTGGSVSTLTIQRTQQEDSAVYLCASSLVGQSTDTQYFGPGTRLTVL.